This T cell receptor beta chain is from a study of CD8+ T cells in alopecia areata. RNA extraction was followed by reverse transcription into cDNA, which acted as the sequencing template. Produced via immunoSEQ multiplex PCR; TCRdb's table is partial and in-frame only. The sample has roughly 250,000 clones, 60% seen once; the top ten hold 0.8% to 1%. The treatment here: oral pan-JAK inhibitor, 5-10 mg twice daily. The V gene lost 3 bases and the J gene lost 12 bases, with 9 bases spanning the gap. CDR1 SNHLY and CDR2 FYNNEI come from the germline V gene. The CDR3 runs to 10 residues. Source: CD4+ T cells sorted from blood, taken around week 53, from a patient treated with tofacitinib. This sequence joins TRBV2 and TRBJ2-7; D gene ambiguous. The clonotype was recovered from a human donor with alopecia areata. The CDR3 region has the DNA TGTGCCAGCAGTGAGGGATTGCCGTACTTC. It yields the protein CASSEGLPYF.